Below are 22 T cell receptor beta chains sequenced from a single sample in a study of T cell clonality in common variable immunodeficiency (dated by TCRdb to the mid-2010s). Receptor libraries were prepared by the immunoSEQ multiplex PCR assay. TCRdb took this table from immuneACCESS and kept in-frame rearrangements with V and J called. Such tables lack part of the clones; where checked against another copy, unresolved V genes explain under half of the gap, and the rest is unexplained. The table notes around 29,000 clones here, none of them singletons. The top ten clonotypes cover roughly an eighth of the sample. The source material was peripheral blood mononuclear cells. Receptor source: a person aged 18 to 75 in good health.

This clone was seen many times. The CDR3 goes on 3 residues after the read ends, and that part is filled in from the germline J gene. V and J are TRBV2 and TRBJ2-3; maybe TRBD2 (5 bases). Trimming left V 3 bases short and J 5 bases short, with 6 bases between. This CDR3 has 12 residues. Germline values: CDR1 SNHLY, CDR2 FYNNEI. The CDR3 loop is CASSEAGDTQYF. CDR3 bases read: TGTGCCAGCAGTGAGGCGGGAGATACG.

This clone was counted many times. The observed sequence ends 3 residues before the CDR3 terminus, with the missing tail filled in from the germline J gene. The J gene is TRBJ2-7, the V gene TRBV4-2, with 7 bases lining up with TRBD1. Losses at the gene ends were 4 bases for V and 2 bases for J; bases not matched to a gene: 8. Germline CDR1 is LGHNA and CDR2 is YNFKEQ. The CDR3 consists of 15 residues. CDR3 bases read: TGTGCCAGCAGCCTCCAGGGGGTCTTAGCCTACGAG. Amino acid sequence: CASSLQGVLAYE. The whole CDR3 is CASSLQGVLAYEQYF.

This clone was recorded many times. The read is 3 residues too short to cover the CDR3 end, so that end is filled in from the germline J gene. V is TRBV19 and J is TRBJ2-1, with D perhaps matching TRBD1 (6 bases). This CDR3 comprises 15 residues. V shed 7 bases and J shed 4 bases, with 17 bases lying between them. Germline V gives CDR1 LNHDA, CDR2 SQIVND (reference sequence). This CDR3 reads CASKTRPDSYNEQFF. CDR3 bases read: TGTGCCAGTAAAACCCGCCCGGACAGTTACAATGAG.

The table lists this clone with many counts. Read sequence stops 3 residues before the CDR3 end, and the germline J gene provides the missing end. This sequence joins TRBV2 and TRBJ2-3, with 7 bases lining up with TRBD2. Germline CDR1 and CDR2: SNHLY and FYNNEI. CDR3 length equals 16 residues. The CDR3 here is CASQGSGAGSLGTQYF. Incomplete CDR3 DNA: TGTGCCAGCCAGGGTTCGGGAGCGGGGTCTCTTGGGACG.

This clone appeared many times. The CDR3 end falls 3 residues outside the read, so it is completed with the germline J gene. The genes are TRBV6-2 or TRBV6-3 and TRBJ1-6, with D uncertain. V was pared by 7 bases and J by 7 bases, with 14 bases between. The CDR3 spans 14 residues. Germline lookup yields CDR1 MNHEY and CDR2 SVGEGT. CDR3: CASMLAPGNSPLHF. The CDR3 DNA, read in part, is TGTGCCAGCATGCTGGCCCCGGGGAATTCACCC.

This clone was observed many times. The sequenced fragment ends 3 residues before the CDR3 boundary, so the rest is inferred from the germline J gene. The chain couples TRBV30 to TRBJ2-5; 7 nucleotides agree with TRBD1. The CDR3 is made up of 14 amino acids. Germline V gene sequence: CDR1 GTSNPN, CDR2 SVGIG (reference sequence). The V and J ends lost 0 bases and 4 bases, in that order; junction bases with no gene match: 5. The CDR3 DNA, read in part, is TGTGCCTGGAGTGTACACAGGGGCGGAGAGACC. This encodes CAWSVHRGGET. The whole CDR3 protein reads CAWSVHRGGETQYF.

This clone was found many times. The sequenced fragment ends 3 residues before the CDR3 boundary, so the rest is inferred from the germline J gene. The chain employs TRBV5-1 and TRBJ2-5, with D possibly being TRBD1 or TRBD2 (6 bases each). Germline lookup yields CDR1 SGHRS and CDR2 YFSETQ. This CDR3 is built from 16 residues. Deletions cut 4 bases from V and 5 bases from J, with 21 bases between. The CDR3 bases that were read are TGCGCCAGCAGCCCCAGGGGCGGGATGGGATTGGAGACC. Protein: CASSPRGGMGLET. The whole CDR3 protein is CASSPRGGMGLETQYF. Using reference TRBV5-1 and TRBJ2-5 for the parts outside the CDR3, the full variable domain is KAGVTQTPRYLIKTRGQQVTLSCSPISGHRSVSWYQQTPGQGLQFLFEYFSETQRNKGNFPGRFSGRQFSNSRSEMNVSTLELGDSALYLCASSPRGGMGLETQYFGPGTRLLVL.

This clone was counted many times. The read gets to within 3 residues of the CDR3 end, and the germline J gene fills in the rest. This chain joins TRBV19 and TRBJ2-5, with D unclear. V lost 6 bases to trimming and J lost 5 bases, with 19 bases between them. The CDR3 extends over 15 amino acids. Germline-derived CDR1 and CDR2 are LNHDA and SQIVND (reference sequence). The CDR3 DNA, read in part, is TGTGCCAGTAGGCGTTTGGGCACACGAACGGAGACC. Amino acid sequence: CASRRLGTRTET. The complete CDR3 protein is CASRRLGTRTETQYF.

This clone was seen at least ten times. The read comes to an end 3 residues before the CDR3 does, leaving the germline J gene to fill in the end. The gene calls are TRBV5-1 and TRBJ1-4; 7 bases fit TRBD1. CDR1 and CDR2 from the germline V gene are SGHRS and YFSETQ. V lost 4 bases and J lost 7; bases outside the gene matches: 7. The CDR3 has 14 amino acids. CDR3 region: CASSLEHRGEKLFF. The sequenced CDR3 bases are TGCGCCAGCAGCCTAGAGCACAGGGGTGAAAAA.

This clone has at least ten counts. Read coverage stops 3 residues before the CDR3 terminus; the germline J gene supplies the remainder. V usage is TRBV20-1 and J usage is TRBJ1-2; D might be TRBD1 (6 bases). CDR1 is DFQATT, CDR2 SNEGSKA, per germline (reference sequence). This CDR3 region has 17 residues. The V and J ends lost 0 bases and 4 bases respectively, with 21 bases between them. CDR3 DNA, as far as it was read: TGCAGTGCTAGAGAGAGACGTGTGGCAGGGGCAACCTATGGC. It encodes CSARERRVAGATYG. The whole CDR3 region reads CSARERRVAGATYGYTF.

This clone was recorded many times. The read terminates 3 residues ahead of where the CDR3 ends, so the germline J gene completes it. The V gene is TRBV6-4, the J gene TRBJ2-3; D might be TRBD2 (6 bases). V was cut by 6 bases and J by 2 bases, with 9 bases left in between. The CDR3 loop spans 13 amino acids. Per the germline V gene, CDR1 is MRHNA and CDR2 is SNTAGT. Partial CDR3 DNA: TGTGCCAGCAGCGGGGGTCCCACAGATACG. It encodes CASSGGPTDT. The whole CDR3 sequence reads CASSGGPTDTQYF.

This clone was observed a handful of times. The read finishes 3 residues shy of the CDR3 end, and the germline J gene is used to complete it. V is TRBV7-9 and J is TRBJ2-7; weak D call: TRBD2 (5 bases). The length of the CDR3 is 14 residues. Germline CDR1 reads SEHNR; CDR2 reads FQNEAQ (reference sequence). The V end was cut by 4 bases, the J end by 0 bases, with 10 bases between. The CDR3 bases that were read are TGTGCCAGCAGCTCGCGGGCAAGCTCCTACGAG. This codes for CASSSRASSYE. From start to end, the CDR3 is CASSSRASSYEQYF.

This clone has a count of ten or more. The chain's CDR3 is CASSYPAPGKYVTEAFF. CDR3 DNA (partial): TGTGCCAGCAGTTACCCAGCCCCAGGGAAATATGTCACTGAA. The V and J genes are TRBV6-2 or TRBV6-3 and TRBJ1-1; weak D call: TRBD1 (5 bases). The CDR3 goes on 3 residues after the read ends, and that part is filled in from the germline J gene. CDR3 length equals 17 residues. V was cut by 2 bases and J by 4 bases, with 20 bases left in between. Germline V gives CDR1 MNHEY, CDR2 SVGEGT.

This clone was counted many times. The CDR3 goes on 3 residues after the read ends, and that part is filled in from the germline J gene. V usage is TRBV5-1 and J usage is TRBJ2-7, with D uncertain. V shed 4 bases and J shed 5 bases, with 7 bases lying between them. CDR3 length: 11 residues. CDR1 is SGHRS and CDR2 is YFSETQ in the germline V gene. CDR3 bases read: TGCGCCAGCAGCACCCGGGACGAG. This encodes CASSTRDE. The whole CDR3 sequence is CASSTRDEQYF. Full variable domain (missing parts from reference TRBV5-1 and TRBJ2-7): KAGVTQTPRYLIKTRGQQVTLSCSPISGHRSVSWYQQTPGQGLQFLFEYFSETQRNKGNFPGRFSGRQFSNSRSEMNVSTLELGDSALYLCASSTRDEQYFGPGTRLTVT.

Ten or more counts support this clone. The read ends 3 residues shy of where the CDR3 ends; the end is completed using the germline J gene. The V call is TRBV6-4, the J call TRBJ2-2, with 8 bases lining up with TRBD1. This CDR3 has 15 residues. J gave up 0 bases and V 6 bases, and 3 bases lay outside the gene matches. Germline CDR1 MRHNA, CDR2 SNTAGT. CDR3 DNA, as far as it was read: TGTGCCAGCAGAGAACAGGGGGCGAACACCGGGGAG. It codes for CASREQGANTGE. The entire CDR3 sequence reads CASREQGANTGELFF.

This clone was seen at least ten times. The missing CDR3 end, 3 residues past where the read stops, is filled in from the germline J gene. The chain joins TRBV9 to TRBJ2-5; D unresolved. This CDR3 spans 11 amino acids. The germline V gene encodes CDR1 SGDLS and CDR2 YYNGEE. V was cut by 3 bases and J by 5 bases, with 5 bases left in between. CDR3 DNA (partial): TGTGCCAGCAGCGCTACTGAGACC. Protein sequence: CASSATET. The whole CDR3 sequence reads CASSATETQYF. The whole variable domain, remainder taken from reference TRBV9 and TRBJ2-5, is DSGVTQTPKHLITATGQRVTLRCSPRSGDLSVYWYQQSLDQGLQFLIQYYNGEERAKGNILERFSAQQFPDLHSELNLSSLELGDSALYFCASSATETQYFGPGTRLLVL.

This clone was seen ten or more times. The read gets to within 3 residues of the CDR3 end, and the germline J gene fills in the rest. This chain joins TRBV6-1 and TRBJ2-7, with a possible D match to TRBD1 (5 bases). CDR3 length equals 13 residues. Germline loops: CDR1 MNHNS, CDR2 SASEGT. With 4 bases removed from V and 2 bases from J, the gap between germline ends came to 9 bases. The part of the CDR3 DNA that was read is TGTGCCAGCAGTGGGATGACAGCCTACGAG. It yields the protein CASSGMTAYE. The whole CDR3 protein reads CASSGMTAYEQYF.

This clone has ten or more counts. The read terminates 3 residues ahead of where the CDR3 ends, so the germline J gene completes it. Other DNA sequences within the sample encode an identical CDR3. V usage is TRBV30 and J usage is TRBJ1-2; D is ambiguous. The CDR3 runs 14 residues. Germline values: CDR1 GTSNPN, CDR2 SVGIG (reference sequence). Trimming took off 5 bases at V and 6 bases at J, with 19 bases between the two ends. The CDR3 DNA, read in part, is TGTGCCTGGGGAGAGGGCAGCTCACTCCATGGC. Translating gives CAWGEGSSLHG. The whole CDR3 region reads CAWGEGSSLHGYTF.

This clone was observed at least ten times. The read finishes 3 residues shy of the CDR3 end, and the germline J gene is used to complete it. This sequence joins TRBV6-2 or TRBV6-3 and TRBJ2-5, with 7 bases fitting TRBD2. Germline CDR1 is MNHEY and CDR2 is SVGEGT. V shed 3 bases and J 4 bases; nucleotides not matched to a gene: 5. The CDR3 is 14 amino acids. CDR3 amino acids: CASSYGRLAETQYF. The CDR3 bases that were read are TGTGCCAGCAGTTATGGTAGACTAGCAGAGACC.

Concerning this clone: The read ends 3 residues before the CDR3 terminus; that terminus is restored from the germline J gene. The chain combines TRBV7-6 with TRBJ2-3; maybe TRBD2 (6 bases). The CDR3 covers 15 residues. Germline CDR1 reads SGHVS; CDR2 reads FNYEAQ. The CDR3 sequence: CASSSSGGFQETQYF. CDR3 bases read: TGTGCCAGCAGCTCCTCCGGGGGATTCCAAGAGACG. The full variable domain, completed using reference TRBV7-6 and TRBJ2-3, is GAGVSQSPRYKVTKRGQDVALRCDPISGHVSLYWYRQALGQGPEFLTYFNYEAQQDKSGLPNDRFSAERPEGSISTLTIQRTEQRDSAMYRCASSSSGGFQETQYFGPGTRLTVL.

This clone was found many times. The read comes to an end 3 residues before the CDR3 does, leaving the germline J gene to fill in the end. The V call is TRBV7-8, the J call TRBJ2-7; 10 nucleotides align to TRBD2. Germline V gene data show CDR1 as SGHVS and CDR2 as FQNEAQ. This CDR3 has 14 amino acids. The ends lost 4 bases at V and 3 bases at J; junction bases unmatched: 3. CDR3 sequence: CASSSTSGNYEQYF. The CDR3 bases that were read are TGTGCCAGCAGCTCTACTAGCGGGAACTACGAG.

There are a few counts of this clone. From the germline J gene comes the end of the CDR3, since the read stops 3 residues before it. The V gene is TRBV5-1, the J gene TRBJ2-2, with 9 nucleotides matching TRBD1. CDR3 size: 19 residues. Per germline, CDR1 SGHRS and CDR2 YFSETQ. This CDR3 reads CASSLEVSSAGTGYSPLFF. Partial CDR3 DNA: TGCGCCAGCAGCTTGGAGGTATCGTCGGCCGGGACAGGGTATTCACCG.